The present TCR beta chain was sequenced within a study of OX40 agonist ivuxolimab in advanced cancers. This CDR3 spans 13 amino acids. Trimming took off 5 bases at V and 4 bases at J, with 14 bases between the two ends. Germline V lookup: CDR1 GTSNPN, CDR2 SVGIG (reference sequence). Some clones are missing from TCRdb's copy, which holds only in-frame ones; the method was immunoSEQ multiplex PCR. Among 45,000 to 65,000 clones, around 77% were seen once, and the ten largest hold about 6%. Findings of the study overall: The mean number of expanded clones was higher in CD8+ T cells than in CD4+. By week 6 at 0.1 to 3.0 mg/kg, blood CD4+ and CD8+ T cells had expanded clonally. Expanded peripheral T cells had an undetermined antigen specificity.

This clone came up a few times. Its antigen remains unidentified. This TCR was recovered from an adult with an advanced solid tumor such as melanoma, head and neck, liver or kidney cancer. V is TRBV30 and J is TRBJ1-2; TRBD1 is a possible D gene (5 bases). Source: CD4+ or CD8+ T cells sorted from blood, taken in a trial of the OX40 agonist ivuxolimab. The DNA for the CDR3 is TGTGCCTGGCTCAAGTCTGGGGGCTATGGCTACACCTTC. Encoded protein: CAWLKSGGYGYTF.